This T cell receptor (beta chain) was sequenced for a study of blood T cell repertoires in COVID-19. Background on the study: Italy, Spain and the United States were the sources of the convalescent and acute COVID-19 samples. The analysed material was cDNA or gDNA that came from T cells, B-cell-depleted T cells, or PBMCs.

Germline loops: CDR1 SGHRS, CDR2 YFSETQ. The germline V and J ends were trimmed by 0 bases and 6 bases, with 12 bases remaining between them. CDR3 length: 15 residues. Original methodology: It was from reference gene primer amplification that nucleated cell counts were estimated. Some clones are missing from TCRdb's copy, which holds only in-frame ones; the method was immunoSEQ multiplex PCR. Clone size and V and J calls were adopted from that table, with D and trimming inferred from the DNA. Of over 250,000 clones listed, around 86% are singletons. The sequenced sample was peripheral blood. The V gene is TRBV5-1, the J gene TRBJ2-2; perhaps TRBD1 as D (5 bases). The source of this sequence is a man aged 50 to 59 with acute or convalescent COVID-19. The CDR3 reads CASSLGPGMAGELFF. The CDR3 DNA reads as TGCGCCAGCAGCTTGGGTCCAGGGATGGCCGGGGAGCTGTTTTTT. Combining the CDR3 with reference TRBV5-1 and TRBJ2-2 gives the whole variable domain KAGVTQTPRYLIKTRGQQVTLSCSPISGHRSVSWYQQTPGQGLQFLFEYFSETQRNKGNFPGRFSGRQFSNSRSEMNVSTLELGDSALYLCASSLGPGMAGELFFGEGSRLTVL.